These 14 T cell receptor beta chains originate from one sample sequenced in a study of a mutant IDH1 vaccine in newly diagnosed glioma. Documented time point: week 47, end of study. With topical imiquimod, each dose of the vaccine consisted of 300 ug of mutant IDH1 20-mer peptide. Libraries were prepared by immunoSEQ multiplex PCR; TCRdb keeps only in-frame clonotypes and omits some of them. The sample lists about 34,000 clones, roughly 89% occurring once. Their target antigens are unknown. The specimen was PBMCs, collected from a glioma patient whose treatment included an IDH1 peptide vaccine. These TCRs come from a woman aged 25-40 years with glioma.

The rearrangement joins TRBV7-9 to TRBJ1-5; weak D call: TRBD1 (5 bases). Trimming stripped 1 base from V and 9 bases from J, with 13 bases between. CDR1 and CDR2 from the germline V gene are SEHNR and FQNEAQ (reference sequence). The CDR3 totals 14 residues. The CDR3 reads CASSLGQGGGPQHF. CDR3 nucleotides: TGTGCCAGCAGCTTAGGTCAGGGAGGCGGGCCCCAGCATTTT.

The V call is TRBV5-1, the J call TRBJ1-2, with 10 nucleotides matching TRBD1. The CDR3 is 17 amino acids. CDR1 is SGHRS and CDR2 is YFSETQ in the germline V gene. After removal of 4 bases from V and 7 bases from J, the junction contained 16 bases not matched to a gene. CDR3 residues: CASSPGTGAVSIFGYTF. CDR3 sequence (DNA): TGCGCCAGCAGCCCCGGGACAGGGGCCGTCTCAATCTTTGGCTACACCTTC.

This rearrangement joins TRBV6-5 to TRBJ2-5; tentatively, D is TRBD2 (6 bases). V lost 4 bases, J lost 0 bases, and 15 bases lay in between. Germline V lookup: CDR1 MNHEY, CDR2 SVGAGI. The CDR3 runs 16 residues. The CDR3 DNA is TGTGCCAGCAGTTCACTGAGGGGCGGGGACCAAGAGACCCAGTACTTC. Residues: CASSSLRGGDQETQYF.

This chain uses TRBV11-2 with TRBJ2-5; TRBD2 matches 11 bases. CDR1 and CDR2 from the germline V gene are SGHAT and FQNNGV. V shed 8 bases, J shed 1 base, and the junction held 3 bases outside the gene matches. The CDR3 spans 14 residues. This chain's CDR3 is CASYSGGVQETQYF. The CDR3 DNA reads as TGTGCCAGCTATAGCGGGGGGGTCCAAGAGACCCAGTACTTC. Based on the CDR3 plus reference TRBV11-2 and TRBJ2-5, the full variable domain is EAGVAQSPRYKIIEKRQSVAFWCNPISGHATLYWYQQILGQGPKLLIQFQNNGVVDDSQLPKDRFSAERLKGVDSTLKIQPAKLEDSAVYLCASYSGGVQETQYFGPGTRLLVL.

This sequence joins TRBV19 and TRBJ1-2; TRBD1 matches 8 bases. The CDR3 is made up of 14 amino acids. Germline CDR1 LNHDA, CDR2 SQIVND (reference sequence). The J segment lost 4 bases and the V segment lost 3 bases, leaving 4 bases of the junction unmatched. CDR3: CASSIPGGSYGYTF. The CDR3 DNA sequence: TGTGCCAGTAGTATCCCAGGGGGCAGCTATGGCTACACCTTC.

This chain links TRBV6-5 with TRBJ1-5; D ambiguous. This CDR3 contains 14 residues. The V end lost 4 bases, the J end lost 0 bases, and 7 bases lay between the germline ends. CDR1 and CDR2 (germline): MNHEY, SVGAGI. CDR3 in DNA: TGTGCCAGCAGTTCCGGGTATAGCAATCAGCCCCAGCATTTT. Translated: CASSSGYSNQPQHF.

This clone was recorded once. V usage is TRBV10-3 and J usage is TRBJ2-7, with 8 bases matching TRBD1. This CDR3 has 16 amino acids. CDR1 is ENHRY, CDR2 SYGVKD, per germline. V trimming: 4 bases; J trimming: 1 base; junction bases outside the gene matches: 9. In nucleotides, the CDR3 is TGTGCCATCAGTGTTGACAGGGGCGCAGTGTCCTACGAGCAGTACTTC. Its protein is CAISVDRGAVSYEQYF.

This chain connects TRBV6-1 to TRBJ2-5, with 9 bases lining up with TRBD1. The germline V gene has CDR1 MNHNS and CDR2 SASEGT. With V trimmed by 6 bases and J by 4 bases, 9 bases remained unmatched. There are 15 residues in the CDR3. The CDR3 spells CASSSGTGSVETQYF. The CDR3 DNA sequence: TGTGCCAGCAGCTCCGGGACAGGGAGCGTAGAGACCCAGTACTTC.

The V and J genes are TRBV27 and TRBJ2-2; perhaps TRBD2 as D (6 bases). V lost 4 bases and J 6 bases, leaving 15 bases between the germline ends. Germline V gives CDR1 MNHEY, CDR2 SMNVEV (reference sequence). This CDR3 is 15 amino acids long. For the CDR3, the DNA is TGTGCCAGCAGTTCGCCTTCGGGGACTCCCGGGGAGCTGTTTTTT. Translating it yields CASSSPSGTPGELFF.

DNA of the CDR3: TGCGCCAGCAGCCAACTAGGTGGGGGGAGGGCTTTCTTT. It codes for CASSQLGGGRAFF. The V and J genes are TRBV4-1 and TRBJ1-1; D may be TRBD1 (5 bases). This CDR3 is 13 amino acids long. V lost 2 bases and J lost 11, with 15 bases in between. Germline loops: CDR1 MGHRA, CDR2 YSYEKL.

The chain employs TRBV5-6 and TRBJ1-2; unclear D gene. CDR1 is SGHDT, CDR2 YYEEEE, per germline. Trimming removed 6 bases at V and 8 bases at J, with 11 bases between. This CDR3 is built from 11 residues. The CDR3 loop reads CASNLKGGYTF. The DNA for the CDR3 is TGTGCCAGCAACTTAAAGGGAGGCTACACCTTC.

The chain joins TRBV2 to TRBJ2-7, with TRBD2 identical over 7 bases. Germline CDR1 reads SNHLY; CDR2 reads FYNNEI. J gave up 4 bases and V 10 bases, and 13 bases lay outside the gene matches. The CDR3 spans 14 residues. As DNA, the CDR3 is TGTGCCATCTCGGGGAATGGCGGGGGTTACGAGCAGTACTTC. Translating gives CAISGNGGGYEQYF.

DNA of the CDR3: TGCGCCAGCAGCCAAGATTGGGGCTCTGGCTGGGAGCTGTTTTTT. This codes for CASSQDWGSGWELFF. J is TRBJ2-2 and V is TRBV4-3; D may be TRBD1 (5 bases). Looked up from germline, CDR1 is LGHNA and CDR2 is YSLEER. CDR3 size: 15 residues. Trimming took off 0 bases at V and 9 bases at J, with 14 bases between the two ends.

The V call is TRBV30, the J call TRBJ2-1; no definite D call. CDR1 GTSNPN and CDR2 SVGIG come from the germline V gene (reference sequence). Trimming stripped 2 bases from V and 7 bases from J, with 6 bases between. CDR3 length: 11 amino acids. DNA of the CDR3: TGTGCCTGGAGTCTGCTTAATGAGCAGTTCTTC. It encodes CAWSLLNEQFF.